This paragraph covers one TCR beta chain sequence. This sample stems from a study of T cell responses to AZD1222 COVID-19 vaccine. The CDR3 is 15 amino acids. Germline loops: CDR1 MGHRA, CDR2 YSYEKL. The V and J ends lost 4 bases and 0 bases respectively, with 11 bases between them. The assay was immunoSEQ multiplex PCR, and TCRdb's table has in-frame clones only and misses some. Counted here are some 100,000 clones, 70% to 90% occurring once; the ten biggest clones make up 16%. This chain connects TRBV4-1 to TRBJ2-3; D call uncertain. The sequence was collected from an adult in good health. Sample: peripheral blood, taken on day 0 of AZD1222 vaccination. The CDR3 region is CASSLTWGSTDTQYF. In DNA form, the CDR3 reads TGCGCCAGCAGCCTCACCTGGGGTAGCACAGATACGCAGTATTTT.